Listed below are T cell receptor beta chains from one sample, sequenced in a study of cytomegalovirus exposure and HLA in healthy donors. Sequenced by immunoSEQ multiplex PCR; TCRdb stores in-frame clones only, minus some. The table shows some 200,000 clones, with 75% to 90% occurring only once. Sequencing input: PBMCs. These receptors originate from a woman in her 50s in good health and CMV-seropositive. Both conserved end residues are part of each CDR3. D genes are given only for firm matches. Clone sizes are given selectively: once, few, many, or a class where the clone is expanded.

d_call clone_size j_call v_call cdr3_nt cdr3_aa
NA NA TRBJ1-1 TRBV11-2 TGTGCCAGCAGCTTTGACGGGGGGTGGAACACTGAAGCTTTCTTT CASSFDGGWNTEAFF
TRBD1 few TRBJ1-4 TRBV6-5 TGTGCCAGCAGGAGACAGGGTGAAAAACTGTTTTTT CASRRQGEKLFF
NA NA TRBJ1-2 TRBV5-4 TGTGCCAGCAGCTCACGGGAGGGGGTGAGTGGATTCTATGGCTACACCTTC CASSSREGVSGFYGYTF
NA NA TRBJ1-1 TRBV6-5 TGTGCCAGCAGTTACTCAACAGGGATGGCTGAAGCTTTCTTT CASSYSTGMAEAFF
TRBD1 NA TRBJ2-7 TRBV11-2 TGTGCCAGCAGCCCCCGACAGGGCCCAGGTTACGAGCAGTACTTC CASSPRQGPGYEQYF
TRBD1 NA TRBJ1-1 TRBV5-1 TGCGCCAGCAGCTTGGCCCCGACAGGGGGAAGCACTGAAGCTTTCTTT CASSLAPTGGSTEAFF
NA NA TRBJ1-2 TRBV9 TGTGCCAGCAGCTACGATACTTGGGGCTACACCTTC CASSYDTWGYTF
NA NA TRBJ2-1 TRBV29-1 TGCAGCGTTGAAGATGACCGGTCAGGCTCCTACAATGAGCAGTTCTTC CSVEDDRSGSYNEQFF
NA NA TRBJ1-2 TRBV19 TGTGCCAGTAGTTCGTCTCTCTTCGGGAACTATGGCTACACCTTC CASSSSLFGNYGYTF
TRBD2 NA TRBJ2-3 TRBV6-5 TGTGCCAGCACTAAAGGACTAGCTAGCACAGATACGCAGTATTTT CASTKGLASTDTQYF
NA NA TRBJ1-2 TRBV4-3 TGCGCCAGCAGCCAAGCTGGGGCCCTTGGCTATGGCTACACCTTC CASSQAGALGYGYTF
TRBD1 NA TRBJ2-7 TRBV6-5 TGTGCCAGCAGTTGGGGGACAGGAGTCAACGAGCAGTACTTC CASSWGTGVNEQYF
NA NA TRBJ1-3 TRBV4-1 TGCGCCAGCAGCCAAGGGGGCGCAGGAAACACCATATATTTT CASSQGGAGNTIYF
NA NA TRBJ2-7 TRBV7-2 TGTGCCAGCAGCTTGAGGAGGACCTACGAGCAGTACTTC CASSLRRTYEQYF
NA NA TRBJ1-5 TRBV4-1 TGCGCCAGCAGCCACCCTCCCCCGGGGGGGAGCGATCAGCCCCAGCATTTT CASSHPPPGGSDQPQHF
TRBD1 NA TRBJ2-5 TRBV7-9 TGTGCCAGCAGGCCGGGACAGTGGGTCCAAGAGACCCAGTACTTC CASRPGQWVQETQYF
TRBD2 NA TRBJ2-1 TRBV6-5 TGTGCCAGCCTGCCAGTAGCGGGGCTGAATGAGCAGTTCTTC CASLPVAGLNEQFF
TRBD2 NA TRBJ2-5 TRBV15 TGTGCCACCAGCCGCAATGCTCTTACTAGCGGGGGGAGCCTTTACCAAGAGACCCAGTACTTC CATSRNALTSGGSLYQETQYF
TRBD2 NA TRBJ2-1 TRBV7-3 TGTGCCAGCAGCCTACTAGCGGGGGGCTCCAATGAGCAGTTCTTC CASSLLAGGSNEQFF
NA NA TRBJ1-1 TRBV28 TGTGCCAGCAATCCTTCTGCGGGTGAAGCTTTCTTT CASNPSAGEAFF
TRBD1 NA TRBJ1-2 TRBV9 TGTGCCAGCAGCTCTCAGACCGGGACAGGGGCCGGGGGCGGCTACACCTTC CASSSQTGTGAGGGYTF
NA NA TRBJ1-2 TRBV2 TGTGCCAGCAGTGAACAAACAGCCTCTTATGGCTACACCTTC CASSEQTASYGYTF
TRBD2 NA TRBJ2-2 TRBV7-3 TGTGCCAGCAGCTCGGGACTAGCGGGGTACACCGGGGAGCTGTTTTTT CASSSGLAGYTGELFF
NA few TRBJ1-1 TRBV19 TGTGCCAGTAGTCCTGCGGGGAACACTGAAGCTTTCTTT CASSPAGNTEAFF
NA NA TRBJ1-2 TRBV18 TGTGCCAGCTCACCAAAAGGAGACGAAGCCTATGGCTACACCTTC CASSPKGDEAYGYTF
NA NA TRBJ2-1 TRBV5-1 TGCGCCAGCAGCTTGGCCAATGAGCTCTACAATGAGCAGTTCTTC CASSLANELYNEQFF
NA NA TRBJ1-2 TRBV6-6 TGTGCCAGCAGCACACCCACGGGGAACTATGGCTACACCTTC CASSTPTGNYGYTF
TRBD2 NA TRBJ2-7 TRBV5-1 TGCGCCAGCAGCAGGGAGGGCTACGAGCAGTACTTC CASSREGYEQYF
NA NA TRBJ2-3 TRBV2 TGTGCCACCGGGTTTGCCACAGATACGCAGTATTTT CATGFATDTQYF
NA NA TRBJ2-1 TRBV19 TGTGCCAGTAGTTTAGACAGCTCCTACAATGAGCAGTTCTTC CASSLDSSYNEQFF
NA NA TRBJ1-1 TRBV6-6 TGTGCCAGCACCCTAAATTGGGGGGGAATGAACACTGAAGCTTTCTTT CASTLNWGGMNTEAFF
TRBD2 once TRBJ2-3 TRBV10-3 TGTGCCATCACCCCACTAGCGGGGGGTCCGACAGATACGCAGTATTTT CAITPLAGGPTDTQYF